Listed below are T cell receptor beta chains from one sample, sequenced in a study of regulatory T cells in long-lasting Graves disease. TCRdb re-analysed the multiplex PCR reads in MiXCR, keeping a single row per CDR3 protein. The sample lists 560,000 or so distinct CDR3 sequences, roughly a sixth occurring once. The sample was also linked to a second study, of T cells in Graves' hyperthyroidism and ophthalmopathy.

This sample comprised peripheral blood mononuclear cells (PBMCs), obtained at new diagnosis, from a patient treated with antithyroid drugs. Receptors were obtained from a man younger than 35 with Graves disease. Each CDR3 is given with its conserved first and last residue. A D gene is named only where the DNA matches it firmly. Some rows have no size entry. The others give once, few or many, or a class for an expanded clone.

>many|NA|TRBV20-1|TRBJ2-7
CSARDKSSTYEQYF
TGCAGTGCTAGAGATAAGTCTAGCACCTACGAGCAGTACTTC
>NA|NA|TRBV6-5|TRBJ2-2
CASSYGVANTGELFF
TGTGCCAGCAGTTACGGGGTCGCGAACACCGGGGAGCTGTTTTTT
>many|NA|TRBV27|TRBJ2-7
CASSFERGWEQYF
TGTGCCAGCAGTTTCGAAAGGGGATGGGAGCAGTACTTC
>many|TRBD1|TRBV27|TRBJ1-1
CASSPGGVVMNTEAFF
TGTGCCAGCAGTCCAGGGGGGGTGGTCATGAACACTGAAGCTTTCTTT
>NA|NA|TRBV7-3|TRBJ2-1
CASSLQPSGEQFF
TGTGCCAGCAGCTTGCAACCGAGCGGGGAGCAGTTCTTC
>many|NA|TRBV7-2|TRBJ2-1
CASSRLVAVNEQFF
TGTGCCAGCAGCCGACTGGTAGCGGTCAATGAGCAGTTCTTC
>NA|TRBD2|TRBV27|TRBJ2-3
CASSGLAGINTQYF
TGTGCCAGCAGCGGACTAGCGGGAATAAATACGCAGTATTTT
>few|TRBD2|TRBV7-3|TRBJ2-1
CASSFLAGVEQFF
TGTGCCAGCAGCTTCTTAGCGGGAGTTGAGCAGTTCTTC
>NA|TRBD1|TRBV6-1|TRBJ2-7
CASSRDRVGQYF
TGTGCCAGCAGCCGGGACAGGGTCGGGCAGTACTTC
>NA|TRBD1|TRBV30|TRBJ2-7
CAWSVEGDRFYEQYF
TGTGCCTGGAGTGTAGAGGGGGACAGGTTCTACGAGCAGTACTTC
>few|TRBD2|TRBV29-1|TRBJ2-1
CSVDLLGPRRGSPYNEQFF
TGCAGCGTTGATTTACTGGGGCCTAGGCGCGGGAGCCCTTACAATGAGCAGTTCTTC
>many|NA|TRBV6-1|TRBJ1-1
CASSTREGAFF
TGTGCCAGCAGTACCCGGGAAGGGGCTTTCTTT
>NA|NA|TRBV28|TRBJ2-1
CASSFFEAGSWQFF
TGTGCCAGCAGTTTTTTCGAGGCGGGTTCTTGGCAGTTCTTC
>few|TRBD2|TRBV6-1|TRBJ2-3
CASTHGLASTDTQYF
TGTGCCAGCACCCACGGACTAGCGAGCACAGATACGCAGTATTTT
>many|TRBD2|TRBV27|TRBJ2-3
CASRTLTSSTDTQYF
TGTGCCAGCAGGACACTGACTAGCAGCACAGATACGCAGTATTTT
>many|NA|TRBV7-6|TRBJ1-1
CASSLEQNTEAFF
TGTGCCAGCAGCTTAGAACAGAACACTGAAGCTTTCTTT
>NA|TRBD2|TRBV10-3|TRBJ2-3
CAIRGLAGGRDTQYF
TGTGCCATCAGGGGACTAGCGGGAGGGCGCGATACGCAGTATTTT
>few|NA|TRBV27|TRBJ1-6
CASSLFGSKNSPLHF
TGTGCCAGCAGTTTATTTGGGTCTAAGAATTCACCCCTCCACTTT
>NA|NA|TRBV5-6|TRBJ2-3
CASSFPVTDTQYF
TGTGCCAGCAGCTTCCCAGTCACAGATACGCAGTATTTT
>few|TRBD1|TRBV9|TRBJ1-4
CASSVGQGNEKLFF
TGTGCCAGCAGCGTCGGACAGGGGAATGAAAAACTGTTTTTT
>many|TRBD1|TRBV25-1|TRBJ1-1
CASRRQGGTEAFF
TGTGCCAGCAGGAGACAGGGAGGAACTGAAGCTTTCTTT
>many|TRBD1|TRBV6-5|TRBJ2-7
CASSYSWDRGTFTTNEQYF
TGTGCCAGCAGTTACTCCTGGGACAGGGGGACCTTCACGACGAACGAGCAGTACTTC
>many|NA|TRBV7-8|TRBJ2-7
CASSLRASESYEQYF
TGTGCCAGCAGCCTTAGGGCTAGCGAGTCCTACGAGCAGTACTTC
>many|TRBD1|TRBV20-1|TRBJ1-5
CSVGYGTGDNQPQHF
TGCAGTGTCGGTTACGGGACAGGGGACAATCAGCCCCAGCATTTT
>few|NA|TRBV13|TRBJ2-5
CASSSQTGAETQYF
TGTGCCAGCAGCTCCCAAACAGGCGCCGAGACCCAGTACTTC
>few|TRBD2|TRBV7-6|TRBJ2-1
CASSFLAGELYNEQFF
TGTGCCAGCAGCTTTCTGGCGGGAGAACTCTACAATGAGCAGTTCTTC
>many|TRBD2|TRBV27|TRBJ2-3
CASSLAGRDTQYF
TGTGCCAGCAGTCTAGCGGGAAGGGATACGCAGTATTTT
>many|NA|TRBV5-5|TRBJ1-1
CASSSAPVLNTEAFF
TGTGCCAGCAGCTCCGCCCCGGTCCTGAACACTGAAGCTTTCTTT
>many|TRBD2|TRBV28|TRBJ2-1
CASSRRILAGDEQFF
TGTGCCAGCAGTAGAAGGATACTAGCGGGAGATGAGCAGTTCTTC
>NA|NA|TRBV5-1|TRBJ2-2
CASSGRSNTGEPFF
TGCGCCAGCAGCGGCAGGTCGAACACCGGGGAGCCGTTTTTT
>NA|NA|TRBV5-1|TRBJ2-3
CASSLEPPPGTGTQYF
TGCGCCAGCAGCTTGGAACCTCCCCCGGGCACAGGTACGCAGTATTTT
>many|NA|TRBV28|TRBJ2-1
CASSFGSSGLEQFF
TGTGCCAGCAGTTTCGGGAGTTCGGGGCTTGAGCAGTTCTTC
>many|TRBD2|TRBV13|TRBJ2-3
CASSFLASGSTDTQYF
TGTGCCAGCAGCTTCTTGGCTAGCGGGAGCACAGATACGCAGTATTTT
>many|TRBD1|TRBV10-3|TRBJ1-1
CAISGTGNMGTEAFF
TGTGCCATCAGTGGGACAGGAAACATGGGGACTGAAGCTTTCTTT
>few|NA|TRBV5-1|TRBJ2-3
CASSLAFDGSSTDTQYF
TGCGCCAGCAGCTTGGCCTTTGACGGGAGTAGCACAGATACGCAGTATTTT
>NA|NA|TRBV20-1|TRBJ2-2
CSARGASENTGELFF
TGCAGTGCTAGAGGGGCTAGCGAGAACACCGGGGAGCTGTTTTTT
>few|NA|TRBV13|TRBJ1-2
CASSTGLSYGYTF
TGTGCCAGCAGCACGGGCCTGAGCTATGGCTACACCTTC
>few|NA|TRBV5-1|TRBJ2-5
CASSRPPGGQETQYF
TGCGCCAGCAGCCGACCCCCCGGAGGTCAAGAGACCCAGTACTTC
>NA|NA|TRBV27|TRBJ1-1
CASRHRETEAFF
TGTGCCAGCAGACACAGGGAAACTGAAGCTTTCTTT
>few|NA|TRBV12-3/TRBV12-4|TRBJ1-5
CASSLYENQPQHF
TGTGCCAGCAGTCTTTACGAGAATCAGCCCCAGCATTTT
>many|TRBD2|TRBV6-2/TRBV6-3|TRBJ2-5
CASSHGGVGESYQETQYF
TGTGCCAGCAGTCACGGGGGGGTCGGAGAGTCGTACCAAGAGACCCAGTACTTC
>many|TRBD1|TRBV12-3/TRBV12-4|TRBJ2-3
CASSLRPGQGADTQYF
TGTGCCAGCAGTTTACGACCGGGACAGGGGGCGGATACGCAGTATTTT
>many|TRBD2|TRBV12-3/TRBV12-4|TRBJ2-2
CASSTGPGLAGAGELFF
TGTGCCAGCAGCACCGGTCCAGGACTAGCGGGAGCCGGGGAGCTGTTTTTT
>many|NA|TRBV30|TRBJ1-1
CAFLRQTSNTEAFF
TGTGCCTTCCTACGACAGACTTCGAACACTGAAGCTTTCTTT
>many|TRBD2|TRBV6-2/TRBV6-3|TRBJ2-3
CASSYSRGVTDTQYF
TGTGCCAGCAGTTACTCGCGGGGGGTCACAGATACGCAGTATTTT
>few|TRBD2|TRBV2|TRBJ2-3
CASIGLAGRTDTQYF
TGTGCCAGCATAGGACTAGCGGGGCGCACAGATACGCAGTATTTT
>NA|TRBD2|TRBV29-1|TRBJ2-1
CSVEGGSSYNEQFF
TGCAGCGTTGAAGGCGGGAGCTCCTACAATGAGCAGTTCTTC
>NA|TRBD2|TRBV20-1|TRBJ2-2
CSARDSRVAGDTGELFF
TGCAGTGCTAGAGATTCGAGGGTAGCGGGAGACACCGGGGAGCTGTTTTTT
>few|TRBD1|TRBV24-1|TRBJ2-1
CATSDFGGQGFNEQFF
TGTGCCACCAGTGATTTCGGGGGACAGGGGTTCAATGAGCAGTTCTTC
>NA|NA|TRBV27|TRBJ2-3
CASGLRFLTGDTQYF
TGTGCCAGCGGTTTGCGCTTTCTAACGGGAGATACGCAGTATTTT
>many|TRBD1|TRBV29-1|TRBJ2-7
CSVVVIGQGADEQYF
TGCAGCGTTGTAGTTATCGGACAGGGGGCGGACGAGCAGTACTTC